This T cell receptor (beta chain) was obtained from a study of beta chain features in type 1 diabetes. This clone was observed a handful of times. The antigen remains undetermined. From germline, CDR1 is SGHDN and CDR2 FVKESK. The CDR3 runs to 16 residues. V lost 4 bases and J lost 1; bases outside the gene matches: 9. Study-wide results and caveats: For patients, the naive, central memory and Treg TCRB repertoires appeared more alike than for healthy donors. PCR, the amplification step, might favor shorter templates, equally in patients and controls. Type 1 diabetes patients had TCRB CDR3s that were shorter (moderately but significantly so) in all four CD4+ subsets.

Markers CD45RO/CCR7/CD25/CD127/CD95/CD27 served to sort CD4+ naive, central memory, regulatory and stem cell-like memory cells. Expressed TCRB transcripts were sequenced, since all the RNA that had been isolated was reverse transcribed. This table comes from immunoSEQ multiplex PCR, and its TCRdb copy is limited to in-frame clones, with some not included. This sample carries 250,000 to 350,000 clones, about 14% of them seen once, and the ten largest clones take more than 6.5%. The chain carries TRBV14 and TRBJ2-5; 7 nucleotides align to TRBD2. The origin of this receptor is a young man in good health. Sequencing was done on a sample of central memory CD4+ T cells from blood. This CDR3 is CASSRSGGSTQETQYF. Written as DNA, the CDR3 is TGTGCCAGCAGCCGGAGTGGCGGGAGTACCCAAGAGACCCAGTACTTC.